The rows below give T cell receptor beta chains drawn from one sample of a study of T-cell reconstitution after alpha-beta-depleted transplantation in children. TCRdb redid the calling of the PCR reads with MiXCR, one entry per CDR3 protein. The sample shows approximately 300,000 distinct CDR3 sequences, around 7.1% of them seen only once. Sequencing used peripheral blood, obtained 360 days after TCRalphabeta/CD19-depleted stem cell transplant. The origin of the receptors is a female patient aged 2 to 10 who had a stem cell transplant for Fanconi anemia, so the T cells may come from the graft donor. CDR3s include the opening cysteine and the closing phenylalanine or tryptophan. Each record gives: D gene, V gene, clone size, J gene, CDR3 protein, CDR3 DNA. The D gene is left open where the match is weak. The size of a clone is reported for some rows only, either as once, few or many, or as a class for expanded clones.

-	TRBV6-2/TRBV6-3	many	TRBJ1-5	CASTRTDSNQPQHF	TGTGCCAGCACCAGGACAGATAGCAATCAGCCCCAGCATTTT
-	TRBV20-1	-	TRBJ1-1	CSASLNLGTEAFF	TGCAGTGCTAGCTTAAACTTGGGAACTGAAGCTTTCTTT
-	TRBV12-3/TRBV12-4	many	TRBJ1-1	CASSLGVVAFF	TGTGCCAGCAGTTTAGGCGTAGTAGCTTTCTTT
-	TRBV20-1	-	TRBJ1-1	CSVTKNTEAFF	TGCAGTGTCACAAAGAACACTGAAGCTTTCTTT
-	TRBV12-3/TRBV12-4	many	TRBJ2-5	CASSFRGQETQYF	TGTGCCAGCAGTTTCCGGGGGCAAGAGACCCAGTACTTC
TRBD1	TRBV28	many	TRBJ2-5	CASSTNRGEETQYF	TGTGCCAGCAGCACCAACAGGGGTGAAGAGACCCAGTACTTC
-	TRBV28	-	TRBJ1-4	CASRELPTNEKLFF	TGTGCCAGCAGAGAGCTACCAACTAATGAAAAACTGTTTTTT
-	TRBV6-5	many	TRBJ2-3	CASSYYVSGTDTQYF	TGTGCCAGCAGTTACTATGTAAGCGGCACAGATACGCAGTATTTT
-	TRBV7-2	few	TRBJ1-2	CASSFPTGRWGYTF	TGTGCCAGCAGCTTCCCGACGGGCCGCTGGGGCTACACCTTC
-	TRBV28	-	TRBJ1-4	CASSSLGGEKLFF	TGTGCCAGCAGTAGCCTGGGAGGCGAAAAACTGTTTTTT
-	TRBV5-1	many	TRBJ1-6	CASSLGGNTYNSPLHF	TGCGCCAGCAGCTTGGGAGGAAATACATATAATTCACCCCTCCACTTT
TRBD1	TRBV7-7	few	TRBJ2-5	CASSSHGQGQETQYF	TGTGCCAGCAGCTCCCACGGACAGGGCCAAGAGACCCAGTACTTC
-	TRBV5-1	many	TRBJ2-2	CASSLVGGADTGELFF	TGCGCCAGCAGCTTGGTAGGAGGGGCCGACACCGGGGAGCTGTTTTTT
-	TRBV20-1	-	TRBJ1-6	CSANPAGLNSPLHF	TGCAGTGCTAACCCGGCAGGACTTAATTCACCCCTCCACTTT
TRBD2	TRBV6-1	-	TRBJ2-1	CASSQSGRREQFF	TGTGCCAGCAGTCAAAGCGGGAGGAGGGAGCAGTTCTTC
TRBD1	TRBV7-8	-	TRBJ2-5	CASSLARGGAETQYF	TGTGCCAGCAGCTTAGCGCGAGGGGGCGCGGAGACCCAGTACTTC
TRBD2	TRBV20-1	many	TRBJ2-1	CSARGTSGRPHEQFF	TGCAGTGCTAGAGGGACTAGCGGGAGACCCCATGAGCAGTTCTTC
-	TRBV5-6	few	TRBJ2-6	CASSLAGGPAGSSGANVLTF	TGTGCCAGCAGCTTGGCCGGTGGGCCTGCAGGGAGTTCTGGGGCCAACGTCCTGACTTTC
TRBD1	TRBV11-2	-	TRBJ1-1	CASSSLQGAVTEAFF	TGTGCCAGCAGCTCCTTACAGGGGGCGGTCACTGAAGCTTTCTTT
-	TRBV7-9	many	TRBJ2-5	CASSLVSQSGTQYF	TGTGCCAGCAGCTTAGTCAGCCAAAGTGGGACCCAGTACTTC
-	TRBV30	many	TRBJ2-5	CAWSRGNQETQYF	TGTGCCTGGAGTAGAGGGAACCAAGAGACCCAGTACTTC
-	TRBV7-9	many	TRBJ2-3	CASTQSIARGDTQYF	TGTGCCAGCACTCAGTCCATTGCAAGAGGAGATACGCAGTATTTT
-	TRBV6-5	many	TRBJ2-6	CASSYSISGANVLTF	TGTGCCAGCAGCTACTCTATCTCTGGGGCCAACGTCCTGACTTTC
TRBD2	TRBV7-9	few	TRBJ2-3	CASSSAWGGDTDTQYF	TGTGCCAGCAGCTCAGCCTGGGGGGGAGACACAGATACGCAGTATTTT
-	TRBV24-1	many	TRBJ1-5	CATSKSNQPQHF	TGTGCCACCAGTAAGAGCAATCAGCCCCAGCATTTT
TRBD1	TRBV5-1	many	TRBJ2-2	CASSLNRGDTGELFF	TGCGCCAGCAGCTTGAACAGGGGAGACACCGGGGAGCTGTTTTTT
-	TRBV14	-	TRBJ1-4	CASSQAGFGEKLFF	TGTGCCAGCAGCCAGGCGGGGTTTGGCGAAAAACTGTTTTTT
-	TRBV12-3/TRBV12-4	many	TRBJ2-5	CASSLAAARGGAQYF	TGTGCCAGCAGTTTAGCGGCCGCCCGGGGCGGGGCCCAGTACTTC
TRBD1	TRBV5-1	few	TRBJ1-2	CASSWNTGTGVDGYTF	TGCGCCAGCAGCTGGAACACCGGGACAGGGGTGGATGGCTACACCTTC
-	TRBV6-2/TRBV6-3	few	TRBJ1-5	CASSYQPQPQHF	TGTGCCAGCAGCTATCAACCTCAGCCCCAGCATTTT
TRBD1	TRBV20-1	many	TRBJ2-5	CSVFGTGPF	TGCAGTGTTTTTGGGACAGGTCCCTTC
-	TRBV20-1	many	TRBJ2-1	CSRTRVNDEQFF	TGCAGCCGGACCAGAGTGAACGATGAGCAGTTCTTC
-	TRBV20-1	many	TRBJ1-5	CSATQGGGNQPQHF	TGCAGTGCAACACAGGGTGGGGGCAATCAGCCCCAGCATTTT
-	TRBV20-1	many	TRBJ2-5	CSARYGERVRETQYF	TGCAGTGCTAGATACGGGGAAAGGGTCCGCGAGACCCAGTACTTC
-	TRBV5-1	medium-sized	TRBJ2-7	CASSFEGSEQYF	TGCGCCAGCAGCTTTGAGGGCAGCGAGCAGTACTTC
-	TRBV6-2/TRBV6-3	-	TRBJ1-2	CASDRGGVHGYTF	TGTGCCAGCGACCGAGGGGGGGTCCACGGCTACACCTTC
-	TRBV5-1	few	TRBJ2-3	CASSLDVKRSTDTQYF	TGCGCCAGCAGCTTGGACGTAAAGCGAAGCACAGATACGCAGTATTTT
TRBD2	TRBV4-2	-	TRBJ2-3	CASSQIAGGFDTQYF	TGTGCCAGCAGCCAAATAGCGGGGGGCTTCGATACGCAGTATTTT
-	TRBV28	many	TRBJ2-3	CASSPLRGARTDTQYF	TGTGCCAGCAGTCCCCTCCGGGGGGCCCGCACAGATACGCAGTATTTT
-	TRBV2	-	TRBJ1-5	CASTSSYSNQPQHF	TGTGCCAGCACGAGCAGTTATAGCAATCAGCCCCAGCATTTT
-	TRBV28	few	TRBJ1-5	CASSSQSGSNQPQHF	TGTGCCAGCAGTTCTCAGTCGGGTAGCAATCAGCCCCAGCATTTT
-	TRBV4-1	many	TRBJ2-5	CASSPERRRSETQYF	TGCGCCAGCAGCCCCGAAAGAAGGAGATCAGAGACCCAGTACTTC
TRBD2	TRBV7-3	many	TRBJ2-1	CASSLTGLADYNEQFF	TGTGCCAGCAGCTTAACCGGACTAGCGGACTACAATGAGCAGTTCTTC